This T cell receptor (beta chain) was found in a study of monozygotic twins with inflammatory bowel disease. General study findings and limits: Among twins, concordant and discordant pairs did not differ in repertoire similarity, possibly from limited power. Healthy co-twins exceeded IBD patients in TCRbeta diversity as measured by inverse Simpson.

About this clonotype: What it recognizes is unknown.

This CDR3 comprises 14 residues. The germline V gene has CDR1 MNHNY and CDR2 SVGAGI (reference sequence). cDNA was produced in eight separate reactions per sample. TCRdb re-called the 5' RACE reads; one entry per CDR3 protein, DNA not given. This listing includes around 380,000 distinct CDR3 sequences. The material sequenced was blood. The rearrangement links TRBV6-6 to TRBJ2-2. This clonotype was obtained from a human donor with ulcerative colitis or Crohn's disease, or a healthy co-twin of an affected twin (not recorded which). Here the CDR3 reads CASSWVRDTGELFF.